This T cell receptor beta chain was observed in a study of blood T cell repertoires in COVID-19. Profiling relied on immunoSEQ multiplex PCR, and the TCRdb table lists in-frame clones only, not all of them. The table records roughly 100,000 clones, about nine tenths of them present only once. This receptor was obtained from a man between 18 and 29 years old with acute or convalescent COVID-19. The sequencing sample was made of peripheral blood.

The DNA of the CDR3 is TGTGCCAGCAGTTTCGCGAATCAGCCCCAGCATTTT. Amino acid sequence: CASSFANQPQHF. The chain is built from TRBV27 and TRBJ1-5; D remains ambiguous. Trimming pared 3 bases from V and 4 bases from J, leaving 4 bases between. The germline gives CDR1 MNHEY, CDR2 SMNVEV (reference sequence). This CDR3 has 12 residues.